Presented here are 17 T cell receptor beta chains from one specimen sequenced in a study of T cell changes during pregnancy in multiple sclerosis. Clones were read by immunoSEQ multiplex PCR, and TCRdb kept only the in-frame ones, dropping some. There are 30,000 to 50,000 clones in the sample; approximately 94% occur only once, and 0.35% lies in the top ten. This specimen consisted of CD4+ T cells from peripheral blood mononuclear cells, obtained after pregnancy. These receptors came from a female donor with multiple sclerosis, enrolled in a pregnancy study.

This clone was observed a single time. This chain uses TRBV6-1 with TRBJ2-1; D unresolved. This CDR3 has 14 amino acids. The germline CDR1 and CDR2 sequences are MNHNS and SASEGT. The V end lost 5 bases, the J end lost 9 bases, and 17 bases lay between the germline ends. The CDR3 reads CASSPRPPPGEQFF. The CDR3 DNA is TGTGCCAGCAGTCCCCGTCCCCCCCCCGGTGAGCAGTTCTTC.

V usage is TRBV19 and J usage is TRBJ2-1, with 8 bases that match TRBD2. This CDR3 region has 15 residues. V shed 5 bases, J shed 9 bases, and the junction held 12 bases outside the gene matches. Germline CDR1 LNHDA, CDR2 SQIVND (reference sequence). The CDR3 spells CASSPGGALPTEQFF. DNA for the CDR3: TGTGCCAGTAGTCCCGGGGGGGCTCTCCCCACTGAGCAGTTCTTC.

This sequence joins TRBV4-1 and TRBJ2-7; 7 bases fit TRBD1. Unmatched junction bases numbered 8, after V lost 8 bases and J lost 4 bases. The CDR3 sequence is 13 residues long. Germline V gene sequence: CDR1 MGHRA, CDR2 YSYEKL. The CDR3 loop reads CASRRTGSYEQYF. CDR3 in DNA: TGCGCCAGCCGTAGGACAGGTTCGTACGAGCAGTACTTC.

This chain uses TRBV6-5 with TRBJ1-1; 7 nucleotides line up with TRBD1. Trimming cost V 6 bases and J 4 bases; bases outside gene matches: 8. The CDR3 spans 14 residues. The germline gives CDR1 MNHEY, CDR2 SVGAGI. DNA for the CDR3: TGTGCCAGCAGCCCCGCAGACAGGGCCACTGAAGCTTTCTTT. Protein: CASSPADRATEAFF.

The V gene is TRBV5-1, the J gene TRBJ1-2; 10 nucleotides agree with TRBD1. The V gene's germline CDR1 is SGHRS and CDR2 YFSETQ. The CDR3 is 15 amino acids. V lost 4 bases, J lost 2 bases, and 5 bases stayed unmatched. The CDR3 DNA reads as TGCGCCAGCAGCCCGGGACAGGGGCTGAACTATGGCTACACCTTC. Amino acids: CASSPGQGLNYGYTF.

CDR3 DNA sequence: TGTGCCAGTAGTTATCGGGGAATCGGGTATGGCTACACCTTC. Its translation: CASSYRGIGYGYTF. The V gene is TRBV19, the J gene TRBJ1-2; D not certain. There are 14 residues in the CDR3. CDR1 is LNHDA and CDR2 is SQIVND in the germline V gene (reference sequence). Trimming removed 5 bases at V and 5 bases at J, with 15 bases between.

This chain connects TRBV29-1 to TRBJ1-2, with 9 bases aligning to TRBD1. CDR3 size: 13 residues. V lost 8 bases and J lost 4; bases outside the gene matches: 8. CDR1 and CDR2 (germline): SQVTM, ANQGSEA. This CDR3 is CSTGQGQGYGYTF. The CDR3 coding sequence is TGCAGCACTGGACAGGGACAGGGCTATGGCTACACCTTC.

V and J are TRBV5-1 and TRBJ1-1; D possibly corresponds to TRBD1 (5 bases). Deletions cut 9 bases from V and 5 bases from J, with 17 bases between. Germline V lookup: CDR1 SGHRS, CDR2 YFSETQ. The CDR3 consists of 13 residues. In DNA form, the CDR3 reads TGCGCCAAAAAACTTCGGGGGAGGACTGAAGCTTTCTTT. Translation gives CAKKLRGRTEAFF.

The chain carries TRBV6-6 and TRBJ1-2; TRBD1 is a possible D gene (6 bases). This CDR3 is 15 amino acids long. Germline CDR1 MNHNY, CDR2 SVGAGI (reference sequence). V gave up 7 bases and J gave up 7 bases, with 22 bases separating them. This CDR3 is CASIPQKQGVSGYTF. The CDR3 DNA sequence: TGTGCCAGCATCCCCCAAAAACAGGGAGTGAGTGGCTACACCTTC.

The CDR3 is CASSMGGTGELFF. CDR3 coding DNA: TGTGCCAGTAGTATGGGGGGTACCGGGGAGCTGTTTTTT. V usage is TRBV19 and J usage is TRBJ2-2; D is possibly TRBD2 (6 bases). The V and J ends lost 3 bases and 5 bases respectively, with 7 bases between them. Germline V gene data show CDR1 as LNHDA and CDR2 as SQIVND (reference sequence). This CDR3 has 13 residues.

The V gene is TRBV5-4, the J gene TRBJ1-5, with D unclear. The CDR3 loop spans 14 amino acids. Trimming took 4 bases from V and 1 from J, leaving 9 bases between them. The germline gives CDR1 SGHNT, CDR2 YYREEE (reference sequence). DNA for the CDR3: TGTGCCAGCAGCAGGGAGGGAAGCAATCAGCCCCAGCATTTT. Translation gives CASSREGSNQPQHF. Together with reference TRBV5-4 and TRBJ1-5, the CDR3 gives the full variable domain: ETGVTQSPTHLIKTRGQQVTLRCSSQSGHNTVSWYQQALGQGPQFIFQYYREEENGRGNFPPRFSGLQFPNYSSELNVNALELDDSALYLCASSREGSNQPQHFGDGTRLSIL.

The chain joins TRBV27 to TRBJ1-6; D possibly corresponds to TRBD1 (6 bases). Germline CDR1 MNHEY, CDR2 SMNVEV (reference sequence). The CDR3 length is 15 residues. Trimming shortened V by 6 bases and J by 10 bases, and 19 bases separated the two germline ends. CDR3 nucleotides: TGTGCCAGCAGGCAGGGGACGGGGTCGGGGTCACCCCTCCACTTT. It translates to CASRQGTGSGSPLHF.

This chain links TRBV2 with TRBJ2-7, with a tentative D call TRBD1 (5 bases). CDR3 size: 13 residues. In germline, CDR1 is SNHLY, CDR2 FYNNEI. V lost 3 bases and J 4 bases, leaving 10 bases between the germline ends. The CDR3 nucleotides are TGTGCCAGCAGTGAGGGGCAGTTTTACGAGCAGTACTTC. It encodes CASSEGQFYEQYF.

The V gene is TRBV9, the J gene TRBJ2-7, with 10 bases matching TRBD2. CDR1 and CDR2 from the germline V gene are SGDLS and YYNGEE. This CDR3 comprises 14 residues. The trim removed 3 bases at V and 3 bases at J, leaving 3 bases unmatched. Written as DNA, the CDR3 is TGTGCCAGCAGCGAGACTAGCGGGTACTACGAGCAGTACTTC. The encoded protein is CASSETSGYYEQYF.

The chain recombines TRBV7-6 with TRBJ2-5; D unresolved. The germline CDR1 and CDR2 sequences are SGHVS and FNYEAQ. Trimming left V 6 bases short and J 2 bases short, with 7 bases between. The CDR3 consists of 12 residues. The CDR3 DNA is TGTGCCAGCAGTCCCCGGCAAGAGACCCAGTACTTC. As protein: CASSPRQETQYF.

This chain connects TRBV28 to TRBJ2-5, with 9 bases that match TRBD2. J was trimmed by 4 bases and V by 6 bases; bases with no gene match: 12. Germline V lookup: CDR1 MDHEN, CDR2 SYDVKM. This CDR3 comprises 16 residues. CDR3 coding DNA: TGTGCCAGCAGGCGGCGGGGGGGCCGGGGTGCAGAGACCCAGTACTTC. This translates into CASRRRGGRGAETQYF.

The V gene is TRBV25-1, the J gene TRBJ1-4; TRBD1 matches at 9 bases. The germline gives CDR1 MGHDK, CDR2 SYGVNS. With 2 bases clipped from V and 10 bases from J, the junction kept 8 bases outside the gene matches. The CDR3 is 15 residues long. CDR3 nucleotides: TGTGCCAGCAGTGAACCGGGACAGGGAGGGGGAAAACTGTTTTTT. As protein: CASSEPGQGGGKLFF.